This TCR beta chain was captured in a study of technical replicates of blood from several donors. Sequencing used immunoSEQ multiplex PCR; TCRdb keeps in-frame clones, though not all of them. The data show over 70,000 clones, just under 95% seen once. The sample consisted of T cells isolated from PBMCs. The clonotype was recovered from a human donor in good health.

The CDR3 nucleotides read TGTGCCAGCAGCTTACAACTAGCGGGAGCCTACGAGCAGTACTTC. Translated, it gives CASSLQLAGAYEQYF. The rearrangement uses TRBV5-4 and TRBJ2-7; 11 nucleotides agree with TRBD2. CDR3 length: 15 residues. The ends lost 2 bases at V and 2 bases at J; junction bases unmatched: 3. CDR1 and CDR2 (germline): SGHNT, YYREEE (reference sequence). The full variable domain, completed using reference TRBV5-4 and TRBJ2-7, is ETGVTQSPTHLIKTRGQQVTLRCSSQSGHNTVSWYQQALGQGPQFIFQYYREEENGRGNFPPRFSGLQFPNYSSELNVNALELDDSALYLCASSLQLAGAYEQYFGPGTRLTVT.